One T cell receptor beta chain is described in this entry. The target antigen is unknown. Each CDR3 protein is one row after TCRdb ran MiXCR on the 5' RACE reads. Among about 170,000 distinct CDR3 sequences listed, 10% to 15% were seen once. The CDR3 covers 17 residues. From germline, CDR1 is SGHRS and CDR2 YFSETQ. V dropped 1 base and J dropped 2; count of bases not matched to a gene: 9. These data come from a study of T-cell memory formation after mild COVID-19. Study-wide results and caveats: Day 37-peaking second-wave clones had unconfirmed SARS-CoV-2 specificity.

The material sequenced was PBMCs or a T cell subset sorted from them (not recorded which). The TCR was taken from a man younger than 35 who had mild COVID-19 (a few samples of this study predate the infection). Cell type and time point are not known. The chain combines TRBV5-1 with TRBJ2-3, with TRBD2 identical over 8 bases. The CDR3 loop is CASSLRPLAGSTDTQYF. CDR3 bases: TGCGCCAGCAGCTTGAGGCCGTTAGCGGGGTCCACAGATACGCAGTATTTT.